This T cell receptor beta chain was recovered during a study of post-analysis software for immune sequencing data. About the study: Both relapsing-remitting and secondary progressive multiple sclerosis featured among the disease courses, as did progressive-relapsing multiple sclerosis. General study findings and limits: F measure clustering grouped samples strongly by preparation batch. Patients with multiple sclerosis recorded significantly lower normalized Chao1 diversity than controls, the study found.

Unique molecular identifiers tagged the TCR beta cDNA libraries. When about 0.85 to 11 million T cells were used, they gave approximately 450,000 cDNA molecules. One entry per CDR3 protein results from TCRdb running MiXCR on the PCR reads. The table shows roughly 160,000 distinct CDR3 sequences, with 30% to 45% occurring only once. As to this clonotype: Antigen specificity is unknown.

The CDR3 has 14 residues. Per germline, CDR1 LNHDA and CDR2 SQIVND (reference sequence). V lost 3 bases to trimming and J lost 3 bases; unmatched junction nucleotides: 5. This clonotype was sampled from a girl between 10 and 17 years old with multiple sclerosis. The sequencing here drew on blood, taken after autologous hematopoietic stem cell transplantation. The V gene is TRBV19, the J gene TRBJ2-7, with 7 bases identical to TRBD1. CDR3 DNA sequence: TGTGCCAGTAGTATCGTCTCAGGGGGCTACGAGCAGTACTTC. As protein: CASSIVSGGYEQYF.